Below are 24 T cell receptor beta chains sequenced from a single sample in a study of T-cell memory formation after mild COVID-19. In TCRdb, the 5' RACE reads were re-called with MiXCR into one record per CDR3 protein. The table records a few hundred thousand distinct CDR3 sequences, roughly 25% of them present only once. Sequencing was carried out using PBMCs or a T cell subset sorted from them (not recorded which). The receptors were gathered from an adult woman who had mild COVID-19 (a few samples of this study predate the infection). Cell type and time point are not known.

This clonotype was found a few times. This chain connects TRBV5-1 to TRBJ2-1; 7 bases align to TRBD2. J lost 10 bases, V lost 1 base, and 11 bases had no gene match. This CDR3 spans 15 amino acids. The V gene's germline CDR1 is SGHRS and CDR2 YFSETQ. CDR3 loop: CASSLSVAAGVEQFF. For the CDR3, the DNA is TGCGCCAGCAGCTTGAGTGTAGCGGCGGGAGTCGAGCAGTTCTTC. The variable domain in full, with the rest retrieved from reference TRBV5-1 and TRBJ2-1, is KAGVTQTPRYLIKTRGQQVTLSCSPISGHRSVSWYQQTPGQGLQFLFEYFSETQRNKGNFPGRFSGRQFSNSRSEMNVSTLELGDSALYLCASSLSVAAGVEQFFGPGTRLTVL.

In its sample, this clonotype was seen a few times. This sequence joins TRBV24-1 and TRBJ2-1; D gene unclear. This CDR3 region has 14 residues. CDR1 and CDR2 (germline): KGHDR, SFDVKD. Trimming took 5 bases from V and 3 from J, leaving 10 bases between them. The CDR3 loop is CATSVETNYNEQFF. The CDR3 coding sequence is TGTGCCACCAGTGTTGAGACAAACTACAATGAGCAGTTCTTC.

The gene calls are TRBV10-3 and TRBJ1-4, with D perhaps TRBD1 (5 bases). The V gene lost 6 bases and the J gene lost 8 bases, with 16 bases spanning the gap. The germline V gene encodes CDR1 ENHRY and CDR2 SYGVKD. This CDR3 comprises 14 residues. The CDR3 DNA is TGTGCCATCAGCACAGGAGAACTTCAAGAAAAACTGTTTTTT. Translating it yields CAISTGELQEKLFF.

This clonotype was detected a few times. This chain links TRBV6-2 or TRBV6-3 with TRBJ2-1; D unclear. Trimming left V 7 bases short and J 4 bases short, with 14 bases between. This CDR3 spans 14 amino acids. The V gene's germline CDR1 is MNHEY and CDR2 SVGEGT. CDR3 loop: CASTSGVPYNEQFF. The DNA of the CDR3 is TGTGCCAGCACGAGTGGGGTCCCGTACAATGAGCAGTTCTTC.

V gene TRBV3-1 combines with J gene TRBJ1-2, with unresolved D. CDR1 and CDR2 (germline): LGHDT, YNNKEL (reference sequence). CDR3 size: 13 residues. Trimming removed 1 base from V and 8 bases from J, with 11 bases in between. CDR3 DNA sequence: TGTGCCAGCAGCCAAGCCCCTCGGGAAGGCTACACCTTC. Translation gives CASSQAPREGYTF.

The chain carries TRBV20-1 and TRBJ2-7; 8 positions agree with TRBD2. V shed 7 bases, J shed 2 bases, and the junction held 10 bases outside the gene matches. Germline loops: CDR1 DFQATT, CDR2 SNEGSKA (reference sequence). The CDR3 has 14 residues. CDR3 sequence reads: CSVPAGVTAYEQYF. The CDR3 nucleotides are TGCAGTGTCCCAGCGGGAGTCACGGCCTACGAGCAGTACTTC.

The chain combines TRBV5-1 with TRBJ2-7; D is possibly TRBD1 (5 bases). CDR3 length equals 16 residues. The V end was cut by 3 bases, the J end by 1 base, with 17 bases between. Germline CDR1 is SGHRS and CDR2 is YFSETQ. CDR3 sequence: CASSSLKGWGSYEQYF. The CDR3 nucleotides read TGCGCCAGCAGCTCCCTGAAGGGGTGGGGATCCTACGAGCAGTACTTC.

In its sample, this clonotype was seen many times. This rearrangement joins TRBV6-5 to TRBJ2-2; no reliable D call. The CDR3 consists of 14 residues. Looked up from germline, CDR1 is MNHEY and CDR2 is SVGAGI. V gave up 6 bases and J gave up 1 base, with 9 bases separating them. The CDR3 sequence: CASRKPGNTGELFF. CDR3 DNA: TGTGCCAGCAGAAAACCAGGGAACACCGGGGAGCTGTTTTTT.

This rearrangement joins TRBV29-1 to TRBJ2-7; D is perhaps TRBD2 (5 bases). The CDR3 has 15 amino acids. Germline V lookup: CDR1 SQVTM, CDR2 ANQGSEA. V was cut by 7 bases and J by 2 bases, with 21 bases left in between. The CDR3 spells CSAEFGSRGPYEQYF. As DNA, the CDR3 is TGCAGCGCCGAGTTTGGGAGCCGCGGACCCTACGAGCAGTACTTC.

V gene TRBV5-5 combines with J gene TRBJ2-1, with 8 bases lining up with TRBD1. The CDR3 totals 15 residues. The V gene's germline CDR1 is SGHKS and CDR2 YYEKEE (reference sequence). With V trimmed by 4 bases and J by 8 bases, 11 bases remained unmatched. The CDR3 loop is CASSIGQGPVDEQFF. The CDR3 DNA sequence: TGTGCCAGCAGCATAGGACAGGGACCTGTGGATGAGCAGTTCTTC.

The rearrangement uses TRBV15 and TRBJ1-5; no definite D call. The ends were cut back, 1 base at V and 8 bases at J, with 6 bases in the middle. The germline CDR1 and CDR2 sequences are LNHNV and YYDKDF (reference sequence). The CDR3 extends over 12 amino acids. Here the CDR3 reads CATSRGDKPQHF. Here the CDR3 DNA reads TGTGCCACCAGCAGAGGGGATAAGCCCCAGCATTTT. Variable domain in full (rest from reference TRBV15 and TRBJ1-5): DAMVIQNPRYQVTQFGKPVTLSCSQTLNHNVMYWYQQKSSQAPKLLFHYYDKDFNNEADTPDNFQSRRPNTSFCFLDIRSPGLGDTAMYLCATSRGDKPQHFGDGTRLSIL.

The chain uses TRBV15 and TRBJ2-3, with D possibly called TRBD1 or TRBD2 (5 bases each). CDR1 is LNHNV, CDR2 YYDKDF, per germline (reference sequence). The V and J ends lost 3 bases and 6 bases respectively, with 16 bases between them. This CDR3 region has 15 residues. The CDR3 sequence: CATSSTSRAGDTQYF. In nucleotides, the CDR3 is TGTGCCACCAGCAGTACTAGTCGCGCAGGGGATACGCAGTATTTT.

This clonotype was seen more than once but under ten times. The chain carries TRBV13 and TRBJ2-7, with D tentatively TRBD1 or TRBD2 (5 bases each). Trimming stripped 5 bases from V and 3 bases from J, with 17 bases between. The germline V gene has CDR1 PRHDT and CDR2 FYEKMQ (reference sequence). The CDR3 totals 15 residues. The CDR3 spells CASSPRGANYYEQYF. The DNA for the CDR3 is TGTGCCAGCAGCCCCCGAGGGGCGAACTACTACGAGCAGTACTTC.

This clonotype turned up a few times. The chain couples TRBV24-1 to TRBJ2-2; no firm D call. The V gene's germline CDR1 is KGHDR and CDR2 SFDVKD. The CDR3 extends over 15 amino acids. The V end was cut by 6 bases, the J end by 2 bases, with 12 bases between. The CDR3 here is CATSLLRSNTGELFF. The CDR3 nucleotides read TGTGCCACCAGTCTGCTCCGCAGCAACACCGGGGAGCTGTTTTTT.

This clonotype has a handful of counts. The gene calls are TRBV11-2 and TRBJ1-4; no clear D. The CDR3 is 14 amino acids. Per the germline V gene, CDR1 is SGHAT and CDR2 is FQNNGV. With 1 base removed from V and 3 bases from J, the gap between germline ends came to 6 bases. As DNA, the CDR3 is TGTGCCAGCAGCTTAGCACCAGCTAATGAAAAACTGTTTTTT. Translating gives CASSLAPANEKLFF. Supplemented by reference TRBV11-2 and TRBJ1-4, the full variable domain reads EAGVAQSPRYKIIEKRQSVAFWCNPISGHATLYWYQQILGQGPKLLIQFQNNGVVDDSQLPKDRFSAERLKGVDSTLKIQPAKLEDSAVYLCASSLAPANEKLFFGSGTQLSVL.

CDR3: CASPLRGTSGYNEQFF. The CDR3, as DNA: TGTGCCAGCCCACTTCGAGGGACTAGCGGGTACAATGAGCAGTTCTTC. The gene calls are TRBV2 and TRBJ2-1, with 12 bases that match TRBD2. The CDR3 is made up of 16 amino acids. The germline CDR1 and CDR2 sequences are SNHLY and FYNNEI. V dropped 8 bases and J dropped 4; count of bases not matched to a gene: 9.

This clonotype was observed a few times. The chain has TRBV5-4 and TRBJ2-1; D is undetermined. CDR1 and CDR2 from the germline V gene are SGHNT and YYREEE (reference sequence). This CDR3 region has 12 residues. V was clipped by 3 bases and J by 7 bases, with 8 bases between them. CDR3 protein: CASSSLVNEQFF. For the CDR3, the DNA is TGTGCCAGCAGCTCCTTGGTGAATGAGCAGTTCTTC.

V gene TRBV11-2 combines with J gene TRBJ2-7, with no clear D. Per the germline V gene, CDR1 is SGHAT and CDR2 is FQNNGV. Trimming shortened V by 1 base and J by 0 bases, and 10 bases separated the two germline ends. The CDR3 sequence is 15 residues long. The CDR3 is CASSLGPSSSYEQYF. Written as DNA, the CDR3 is TGTGCCAGCAGCTTAGGTCCCTCGAGCTCCTACGAGCAGTACTTC.

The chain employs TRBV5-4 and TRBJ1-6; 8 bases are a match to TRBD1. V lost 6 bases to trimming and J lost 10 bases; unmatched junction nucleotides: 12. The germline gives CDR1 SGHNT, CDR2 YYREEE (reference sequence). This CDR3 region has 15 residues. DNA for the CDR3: TGTGCCAGCACCGGGGGGACAGGACCGGCCTCACCCCTCCACTTT. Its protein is CASTGGTGPASPLHF. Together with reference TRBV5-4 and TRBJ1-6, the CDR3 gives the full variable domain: ETGVTQSPTHLIKTRGQQVTLRCSSQSGHNTVSWYQQALGQGPQFIFQYYREEENGRGNFPPRFSGLQFPNYSSELNVNALELDDSALYLCASTGGTGPASPLHFGNGTRLTVT.

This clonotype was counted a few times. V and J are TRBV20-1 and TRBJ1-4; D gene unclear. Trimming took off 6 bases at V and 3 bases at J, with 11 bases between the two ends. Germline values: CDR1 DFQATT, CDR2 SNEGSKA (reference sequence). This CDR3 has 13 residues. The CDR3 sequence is CSARGGSNEKLFF. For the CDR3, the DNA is TGCAGTGCCCGAGGTGGATCTAATGAAAAACTGTTTTTT.

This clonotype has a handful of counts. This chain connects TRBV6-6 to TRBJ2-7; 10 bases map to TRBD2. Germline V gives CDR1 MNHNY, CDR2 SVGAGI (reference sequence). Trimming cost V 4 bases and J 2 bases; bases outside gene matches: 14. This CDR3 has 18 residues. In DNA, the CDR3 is TGTGCCAGCAGTTCCTGGGGTGTCACTAGCGGGGCCCCCTACGAGCAGTACTTC. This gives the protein CASSSWGVTSGAPYEQYF.

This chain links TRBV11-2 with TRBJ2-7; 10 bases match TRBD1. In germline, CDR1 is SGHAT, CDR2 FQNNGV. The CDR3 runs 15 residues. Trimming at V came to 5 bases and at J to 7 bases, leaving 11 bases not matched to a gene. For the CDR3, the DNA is TGTGCCAGCAGCCTAGGGACAGGGGCCTCCTGGGAGCAGTACTTC. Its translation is CASSLGTGASWEQYF.

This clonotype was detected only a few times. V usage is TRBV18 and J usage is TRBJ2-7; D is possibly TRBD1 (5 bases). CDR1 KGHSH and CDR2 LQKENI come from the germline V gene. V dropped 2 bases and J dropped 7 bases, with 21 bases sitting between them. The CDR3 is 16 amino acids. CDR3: CASSPAQGFRTGEQYF. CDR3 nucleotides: TGTGCCAGCTCACCAGCTCAGGGTTTCCGGACCGGTGAGCAGTACTTC.

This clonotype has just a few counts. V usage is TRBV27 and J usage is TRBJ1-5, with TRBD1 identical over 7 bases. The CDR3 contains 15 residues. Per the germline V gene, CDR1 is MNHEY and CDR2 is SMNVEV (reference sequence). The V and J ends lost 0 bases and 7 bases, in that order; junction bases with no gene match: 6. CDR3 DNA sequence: TGTGCCAGCAGTTTATCCCGACAGGGAAGGCAGCCCCAGCATTTT. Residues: CASSLSRQGRQPQHF.